Below, 23 T cell receptor beta chains from the same sample are listed, as sequenced in a study of PD-1 blockade in classical Hodgkin lymphoma. The assay was immunoSEQ multiplex PCR, and TCRdb's table has in-frame clones only and misses some. The sample contains around 26,000 clones, roughly 80% of which appear only once. Regarding time point: cycle 4 day 1 (C4D1), after less than seven weeks of nivolumab. Every patient experienced relapse after autologous stem cell transplantation, and brentuximab vedotin exposure varied. Investigators isolated CD4+ T cells from thawed PBMCs through magnetic negative selection. Here the sequenced sample was CD4+ T cells from blood, taken before the fourth cycle of nivolumab. The receptors shown here come from a human donor with classical Hodgkin lymphoma.

DNA for the CDR3: TGCAGTGCTAGGAGTGAAGGAGGCTACACCTTC. Protein sequence: CSARSEGGYTF. The chain links TRBV20-1 to TRBJ1-2; D remains unclear. The CDR3 covers 11 residues. Germline V lookup: CDR1 DFQATT, CDR2 SNEGSKA (reference sequence). Between the trimmed V and J ends, which lost 3 bases and 8 bases, there was a span of 10 bases.

The rearrangement links TRBV10-3 to TRBJ1-5; 7 positions agree with TRBD1. Losses at the gene ends were 6 bases for V and 3 bases for J; bases not matched to a gene: 5. This CDR3 has 14 residues. Per the germline V gene, CDR1 is ENHRY and CDR2 is SYGVKD. The CDR3: CAISAGTDNQPQHF. In nucleotides, the CDR3 is TGTGCCATCAGCGCCGGGACAGACAATCAGCCCCAGCATTTT.

The genes are TRBV7-3 and TRBJ2-1, with a weak D call TRBD2 (6 bases). Germline-derived CDR1 and CDR2 are SGHTA and FQGTGA. V gave up 5 bases and J gave up 8 bases, with 19 bases separating them. This CDR3 has 15 residues. The CDR3 loop reads CASSPGGAGVDEQFF. CDR3 DNA sequence: TGTGCCAGCAGCCCCGGAGGGGCCGGGGTCGATGAGCAGTTCTTC.

The rearrangement uses TRBV19 and TRBJ2-7; D unresolved. CDR1 is LNHDA and CDR2 is SQIVND in the germline V gene (reference sequence). V was trimmed by 6 bases and J by 5 bases, leaving 20 bases between them. The CDR3 contains 15 residues. CDR3: CASSLTADLSHEQYF. CDR3 bases: TGTGCCAGTAGCCTAACAGCAGATTTATCCCACGAGCAGTACTTC.

This clone was counted once. The chain is built from TRBV2 and TRBJ1-2; no firm D call. The CDR3 length is 12 residues. CDR1 and CDR2 from the germline V gene are SNHLY and FYNNEI. V was trimmed by 1 base and J by 4 bases, leaving 4 bases between them. The CDR3 loop reads CASSEGGYGYTF. The CDR3 nucleotides are TGTGCCAGCAGTGAAGGCGGCTATGGCTACACCTTC. Looking up the rest from reference TRBV2 and TRBJ1-2 gives the full variable domain: EPEVTQTPSHQVTQMGQEVILRCVPISNHLYFYWYRQILGQKVEFLVSFYNNEISEKSEIFDDQFSVERPDGSNFTLKIRSTKLEDSAMYFCASSEGGYGYTFGSGTRLTVV.

This chain joins TRBV19 and TRBJ1-1; 8 bases map to TRBD1. After removal of 3 bases from V and 8 bases from J, the junction contained 5 bases not matched to a gene. This CDR3 is built from 13 residues. Germline CDR1 is LNHDA and CDR2 is SQIVND (reference sequence). This chain's CDR3 is CASSIPDRVEAFF. As DNA, the CDR3 is TGTGCCAGTAGTATCCCGGACAGGGTCGAAGCTTTCTTT.

This clone was seen more than once but under ten times. The chain recombines TRBV5-1 with TRBJ2-2; D remains unclear. CDR3 size: 12 residues. Germline V CDR1 and CDR2: SGHRS, YFSETQ. Trimming took 2 bases from V and 3 from J, leaving 2 bases between them. The CDR3 bases are TGCGCCAGCAGCTTTGACACCGGGGAGCTGTTTTTT. This gives the protein CASSFDTGELFF.

The V gene is TRBV5-1, the J gene TRBJ1-4; no firm D call. V was pared by 0 bases and J by 8 bases, with 11 bases between. The length of the CDR3 is 14 residues. Germline V gives CDR1 SGHRS, CDR2 YFSETQ. Here the CDR3 reads CASSLALDGEKLFF. CDR3 nucleotide sequence: TGCGCCAGCAGCTTGGCTTTGGACGGGGAAAAACTGTTTTTT. Complete variable domain (other parts from reference TRBV5-1 and TRBJ1-4): KAGVTQTPRYLIKTRGQQVTLSCSPISGHRSVSWYQQTPGQGLQFLFEYFSETQRNKGNFPGRFSGRQFSNSRSEMNVSTLELGDSALYLCASSLALDGEKLFFGSGTQLSVL.

The chain recombines TRBV4-2 with TRBJ1-3; unclear D gene. V was cut by 1 base and J by 0 bases, with 13 bases left in between. The CDR3 extends over 17 amino acids. Germline loops: CDR1 LGHNA, CDR2 YNFKEQ. CDR3 protein: CASSQGGGRYSGNTIYF. The CDR3 nucleotides read TGTGCCAGCAGCCAAGGGGGTGGCCGATACTCTGGAAACACCATATATTTT.

V gene TRBV7-2 combines with J gene TRBJ2-7; TRBD1 aligns across 9 bases. The V gene's germline CDR1 is SGHTA and CDR2 FQGNSA. V lost 3 bases and J lost 3; bases outside the gene matches: 3. The CDR3 is 14 residues long. The DNA of the CDR3 is TGTGCCAGCAGCTTTGGGACAGGGTTCTACGAGCAGTACTTC. It codes for CASSFGTGFYEQYF.

V is TRBV7-3 and J is TRBJ1-2; 9 nucleotides agree with TRBD1. V was pared by 4 bases and J by 4 bases, with 1 base of the junction left unmatched. This CDR3 is 13 amino acids long. Germline loops: CDR1 SGHTA, CDR2 FQGTGA. The CDR3 region has the DNA TGTGCCAGCAGCTCGGGACAGGGCTATGGCTACACCTTC. This sequence encodes CASSSGQGYGYTF.

The chain uses TRBV5-1 and TRBJ2-7, with TRBD1 matching 7 bases. From germline, CDR1 is SGHRS and CDR2 YFSETQ. The V and J ends lost 5 bases and 0 bases, in that order; junction bases with no gene match: 8. The CDR3 length is 15 residues. The CDR3 DNA reads as TGCGCCAGCAGACCGGGACAGTTAAGCTCCTACGAGCAGTACTTC. Its translation: CASRPGQLSSYEQYF.

The chain couples TRBV4-3 to TRBJ1-2, with D tentatively TRBD1 (6 bases). Trimming left V 1 base short and J 7 bases short, with 10 bases between. Germline V CDR1 and CDR2: LGHNA, YSLEER. The CDR3 is 13 amino acids. DNA for the CDR3: TGCGCCAGCAGCCAAGGCAGGGGTGGTGGCTACACCTTC. Protein sequence: CASSQGRGGGYTF.

This clone was observed a handful of times. Other DNA variants within this sample encode the same CDR3. The V gene is TRBV6-5, the J gene TRBJ1-6; D gene uncertain. The CDR3 sequence is 15 residues long. V was clipped by 0 bases and J by 0 bases, with 3 bases between them. Germline CDR1 reads MNHEY; CDR2 reads SVGAGI. The CDR3 spells CASSYSSSYNSPLHF. In DNA form, the CDR3 reads TGTGCCAGCAGTTACTCGAGCTCCTATAATTCACCCCTCCACTTT.

The rearrangement joins TRBV12-5 to TRBJ1-4, with D perhaps TRBD1 (5 bases). This CDR3 contains 14 residues. V dropped 6 bases and J dropped 8 bases, with 16 bases sitting between them. From germline, CDR1 is LGHNT and CDR2 FRNRAP. The CDR3 loop is CASGTVPGEEKLFF. The CDR3 region has the DNA TGTGCTAGTGGCACGGTCCCGGGGGAGGAAAAACTGTTTTTT.

The chain recombines TRBV7-3 with TRBJ2-7; TRBD1 matches 7 bases. The CDR3 has 14 residues. Germline lookup yields CDR1 SGHTA and CDR2 FQGTGA. Trimming removed 5 bases from V and 3 bases from J; junction bases left unmatched: 7. The CDR3 here is CASSPAGTDYEQYF. CDR3 coding DNA: TGTGCCAGCAGCCCCGCCGGGACAGACTACGAGCAGTACTTC.

This clone has a handful of counts. This chain uses TRBV19 with TRBJ1-6; D is uncertain. Trimming pared 0 bases from V and 10 bases from J, leaving 16 bases between. From germline, CDR1 is LNHDA and CDR2 SQIVND (reference sequence). The CDR3 is 16 residues long. This CDR3 is CASSIDPGSSRSPLHF. The CDR3 DNA is TGTGCCAGTAGTATAGATCCGGGCAGTTCTCGGTCACCCCTCCACTTT.

The chain uses TRBV6-5 and TRBJ1-2, with D perhaps matching TRBD1 (6 bases). Germline CDR1 reads MNHEY; CDR2 reads SVGAGI. Trimming removed 6 bases at V and 8 bases at J, with 16 bases between. The CDR3 loop spans 13 amino acids. The DNA of the CDR3 is TGTGCCAGCAGACTCAAGGGGGGAGGGGGCTACACCTTC. Amino acids: CASRLKGGGGYTF.

This clone occurred once. CDR3 nucleotide sequence: TGTGCCAGCAGCTTAGAAAGCTTCCAAGAGACCCAGTACTTC. This translates into CASSLESFQETQYF. This chain joins TRBV7-9 and TRBJ2-5; D gene uncertain. The CDR3 runs to 14 residues. Trimming left V 1 base short and J 1 base short, with 7 bases between. Germline V CDR1 and CDR2: SEHNR, FQNEAQ (reference sequence).

This chain connects TRBV2 to TRBJ1-3; no definite D call. Per germline, CDR1 SNHLY and CDR2 FYNNEI. V dropped 5 bases and J dropped 0 bases, with 17 bases sitting between them. CDR3 length: 17 amino acids. Here the CDR3 reads CASSLEGARSSGNTIYF. CDR3 in DNA: TGTGCCAGCAGTCTTGAGGGCGCCCGGAGCTCTGGAAACACCATATATTTT.

The chain joins TRBV7-6 to TRBJ2-6; 7 bases are shared with TRBD1. Per the germline V gene, CDR1 is SGHVS and CDR2 is FNYEAQ. V lost 6 bases, J lost 0 bases, and 17 bases stayed unmatched. The CDR3 consists of 20 residues. This chain's CDR3 is CASSILLPGQMSSGANVLTF. CDR3 nucleotides: TGTGCCAGCAGTATCTTATTGCCGGGACAGATGTCCTCTGGGGCCAACGTCCTGACTTTC.

The chain employs TRBV7-8 and TRBJ2-1; 9 nucleotides agree with TRBD1. In germline, CDR1 is SGHVS, CDR2 FQNEAQ. The CDR3 is made up of 13 amino acids. V gave up 8 bases and J gave up 6 bases; unmatched junction bases: 5. The CDR3 is CASSGTGRNEQFF. For the CDR3, the DNA is TGTGCCAGCTCAGGGACAGGGCGCAATGAGCAGTTCTTC.

This clone has only one observation. The rearrangement joins TRBV18 to TRBJ2-1; 7 positions agree with TRBD2. J gave up 5 bases and V 2 bases, and 12 bases lay outside the gene matches. CDR3 size: 17 residues. The germline CDR1 and CDR2 sequences are KGHSH and LQKENI. This CDR3 reads CASSPSQRGSMDNEQFF. The CDR3 bases are TGTGCCAGCTCACCATCCCAGCGGGGAAGTATGGACAATGAGCAGTTCTTC. Using reference TRBV18 and TRBJ2-1 for the parts outside the CDR3, the full variable domain is NAGVMQNPRHLVRRRGQEARLRCSPMKGHSHVYWYRQLPEEGLKFMVYLQKENIIDESGMPKERFSAEFPKEGPSILRIQQVVRGDSAAYFCASSPSQRGSMDNEQFFGPGTRLTVL.